The entry below gives a single TCR beta chain sequence along with its context. The antigen is unknown. This sample is part of a study of cytomegalovirus exposure and HLA in healthy donors. Background on the study: In an earlier analysis, 95 million to 140 million unique TCR beta sequences were found from some 170 million T cells. Study-wide findings and caveats: A list of 150 to 200 TCR beta chains associated with cytomegalovirus was given. Rarity held for most TCR sequences, but there were some public TCRs that occurred in many donors.

The CDR3 is 18 amino acids. J was trimmed by 5 bases and V by 7 bases; bases with no gene match: 13. Germline loops: CDR1 LGHNA, CDR2 YNFKEQ. PCR employed 60 Vbeta and 13 Jbeta primers. Repertoires were generated with immunoSEQ multiplex PCR, while TCRdb's copy carries only in-frame clones and drops some. The sample consists of more than 85,000 clones, more than 65% of them appearing once. This rearrangement joins TRBV4-2 to TRBJ2-1, with 14 nucleotides matching TRBD2. The source material was PBMCs. This receptor was taken from a man aged 25-40 years in good health and CMV-seronegative. The CDR3 is CASMRLAGGQKLDNEQFF. The CDR3 nucleotides are TGTGCCAGCATGAGACTAGCGGGAGGGCAAAAGCTTGACAATGAGCAGTTCTTC.